This T cell receptor (beta chain) was sequenced during a study of CD8 T cells in Susac syndrome. Overall study context: Among the sequenced Susac syndrome patients, five or six had active disease while under ten were in remission.

RNA in amounts of about 0.5 to 1 ug was reverse transcribed with random hexamers. Each CDR3 protein is one row after TCRdb ran MiXCR on the immunoSEQ multiplex PCR reads. The table records about 190,000 distinct CDR3 sequences, just under 95% of them present only once. Sequencing of TCR beta drew on CD8+ and CD4+ T cells from blood. The patients with Susac syndrome satisfied recently defined diagnostic criteria for either definite or probable disease. Trimming cost V 3 bases and J 4 bases, with 12 bases left between them. The CDR3 runs 14 residues. This TCR was sampled from a human donor with Susac syndrome. The chain is built from TRBV12-3 or TRBV12-4 and TRBJ1-1; no definite D call. Sequenced input: CD8+ T cells from PBMCs. In nucleotides, the CDR3 is TGTGCCAGCAGTTTCGGGGAGCGGACCACTGAAGCTTTCTTT. Translating gives CASSFGERTTEAFF.